Sequencing of this TCR beta chain was carried out in a study of blood T cell repertoires in COVID-19. TCRdb keeps only in-frame clones here, not all; method: immunoSEQ multiplex PCR. The sample yields 95,000 to 150,000 clones, 70% to 75% seen once. What was sequenced was peripheral blood. The origin of this receptor is a man at least 80 years old with COVID-19, enrolled during active disease.

The CDR3 is CASGTSGSTDTQYF. The CDR3 DNA reads as TGTGCCAGCGGAACTAGCGGGAGCACAGATACGCAGTATTTT. The genes are TRBV9 and TRBJ2-3, with 9 bases identical to TRBD2. The CDR3 spans 14 residues. Per germline, CDR1 SGDLS and CDR2 YYNGEE. V trimming: 7 bases; J trimming: 0 bases; junction bases outside the gene matches: 3.